This TCR beta chain originates from a study of shared clonotypes between healthy human individuals. This CDR3 has 16 residues. V dropped 0 bases and J dropped 4; count of bases not matched to a gene: 5. Germline V gives CDR1 SGHRS, CDR2 YFSETQ. The repertoire was sequenced with immunoSEQ multiplex PCR; TCRdb's copy has only in-frame clones and lacks some. The sample carries 450,000 to 500,000 clones, 70% to 85% recorded once. The chain is built from TRBV5-1 and TRBJ2-3; 10 nucleotides align to TRBD2. This TCR was sampled from a woman in her forties in good health. Some clones in this sample may be carry-over from other donors' samples. The sample comprised PBMCs. The CDR3 is CASSLDLAGVSDTQYF. CDR3 DNA: TGCGCCAGCAGCTTGGACCTAGCGGGAGTCTCAGATACGCAGTATTTT. Looking up the rest from reference TRBV5-1 and TRBJ2-3 gives the full variable domain: KAGVTQTPRYLIKTRGQQVTLSCSPISGHRSVSWYQQTPGQGLQFLFEYFSETQRNKGNFPGRFSGRQFSNSRSEMNVSTLELGDSALYLCASSLDLAGVSDTQYFGPGTRLTVL.